These 17 T cell receptor beta chains originate from one sample sequenced in a study of blood T cell repertoires in COVID-19. Sequencing was performed with immunoSEQ multiplex PCR; in TCRdb, only in-frame clones are kept and a portion is missing. The sample holds just over 300,000 clones, over 85% seen once. What was sequenced was peripheral blood. These receptors came from a woman aged 25 to 45 with COVID-19, enrolled during active disease.

V is TRBV19 and J is TRBJ1-2; 8 positions agree with TRBD1. Germline V gene sequence: CDR1 LNHDA, CDR2 SQIVND (reference sequence). The J segment lost 1 base and the V segment lost 1 base, leaving 11 bases of the junction unmatched. The length of the CDR3 is 18 residues. The CDR3 DNA reads TGTGCCAGTAGTATAGGCGGGAGACAGGGGCCCGTTAACTATGGCTACACCTTC. Translation: CASSIGGRQGPVNYGYTF.

The genes are TRBV7-9 and TRBJ1-2; TRBD1 matches at 7 bases. J lost 8 bases, V lost 5 bases, and 8 bases had no gene match. Germline V lookup: CDR1 SEHNR, CDR2 FQNEAQ (reference sequence). The CDR3 loop spans 13 amino acids. CDR3 DNA sequence: TGTGCCAGCAGCGTACAGGGGCGATACGGCTACACCTTC. It yields the protein CASSVQGRYGYTF.

This rearrangement joins TRBV4-1 to TRBJ1-3; 7 bases fit TRBD1. The CDR3 runs to 13 residues. CDR1 is MGHRA and CDR2 is YSYEKL in the germline V gene. Trimming removed 5 bases from V and 7 bases from J; junction bases left unmatched: 5. The CDR3 here is CASSDRAGNTIYF. For the CDR3, the DNA is TGCGCCAGCAGCGACAGGGCGGGGAACACCATATATTTT.

The gene calls are TRBV2 and TRBJ1-4, with 9 bases identical to TRBD1. The germline gives CDR1 SNHLY, CDR2 FYNNEI. There are 17 residues in the CDR3. J was trimmed by 8 bases and V by 6 bases; bases with no gene match: 16. The CDR3 loop is CASRSGTGIPFDEKLFF. The CDR3 DNA follows: TGTGCCAGCAGGTCCGGGACAGGGATTCCATTCGACGAAAAACTGTTTTTT.

This chain uses TRBV2 with TRBJ1-4; D uncertain. Per the germline V gene, CDR1 is SNHLY and CDR2 is FYNNEI. Deletions cut 3 bases from V and 5 bases from J, with 13 bases between. The CDR3 has 15 amino acids. In DNA, the CDR3 is TGTGCCAGCAGTGATTCAGGCAGCGGGAATGAAAAACTGTTTTTT. Protein: CASSDSGSGNEKLFF.

The rearrangement joins TRBV9 to TRBJ2-1; 9 nucleotides agree with TRBD2. In germline, CDR1 is SGDLS, CDR2 YYNGEE. CDR3 length equals 15 residues. Germline trimming cut 5 bases from V and 2 bases from J; bases unmatched to any gene: 5. The CDR3 loop reads CASSLAGSTYNEQFF. CDR3 bases: TGTGCCAGCAGTCTAGCGGGGTCAACCTACAATGAGCAGTTCTTC.

The V gene is TRBV9, the J gene TRBJ1-3, with D uncertain. Trimming removed 1 base from V and 5 bases from J, with 4 bases in between. Germline values: CDR1 SGDLS, CDR2 YYNGEE. This CDR3 has 12 amino acids. The CDR3 protein is CASSVNRNTIYF. The CDR3 nucleotides are TGTGCCAGCAGCGTAAACAGAAACACCATATATTTT.

This chain uses TRBV19 with TRBJ1-5, with a possible D match to TRBD1 (5 bases). The germline V gene has CDR1 LNHDA and CDR2 SQIVND (reference sequence). The CDR3 is 15 residues long. Trimming cost V 3 bases and J 4 bases, with 13 bases left between them. This CDR3 is CASSIWGRQNQPQHF. CDR3 sequence (DNA): TGTGCCAGTAGTATTTGGGGGAGGCAGAATCAGCCCCAGCATTTT.

This clone is a singleton in its sample. The chain is built from TRBV7-9 and TRBJ2-7; unclear D gene. CDR1 is SEHNR, CDR2 FQNEAQ, per germline (reference sequence). The CDR3 consists of 14 residues. Trimming took 5 bases from V and 1 from J, leaving 12 bases between them. CDR3 sequence (DNA): TGTGCCAGCAGCCTCGAGTCCACGTCCTACGAGCAGTACGTC. Translated: CASSLESTSYEQYV.

J is TRBJ2-7 and V is TRBV6-2 or TRBV6-3, with D tentatively TRBD2 (6 bases). V was cut by 5 bases and J by 1 base, with 18 bases left in between. The germline gives CDR1 MNHEY, CDR2 SVGEGT. This CDR3 is built from 16 residues. The CDR3 sequence is CASSPILLARSYEQYF. The CDR3 DNA reads TGTGCCAGCAGTCCGATACTCCTAGCGCGGTCCTACGAGCAGTACTTC.

V usage is TRBV6-5 and J usage is TRBJ1-2; unclear D gene. Germline assignment: CDR1 MNHEY and CDR2 SVGAGI. Deletions cut 5 bases from V and 4 bases from J, with 8 bases between. The CDR3 is 12 residues long. CDR3 sequence reads: CASSREGYGYTF. CDR3 DNA sequence: TGTGCCAGCAGTCGGGAGGGCTATGGCTACACCTTC.

The rearrangement joins TRBV9 to TRBJ1-3; D may be TRBD1 (6 bases). Germline loops: CDR1 SGDLS, CDR2 YYNGEE. The CDR3 is 15 amino acids. Trimming took off 0 bases at V and 3 bases at J, with 10 bases between the two ends. As DNA, the CDR3 is TGTGCCAGCAGCGTAGATGGGGGCCTTGGAAACACCATATATTTT. Translation: CASSVDGGLGNTIYF.

This clone was observed a handful of times. This chain uses TRBV13 with TRBJ1-1, with TRBD1 matching over 8 bases. The CDR3 has 14 amino acids. Trimming removed 3 bases from V and 4 bases from J; junction bases left unmatched: 4. Germline-derived CDR1 and CDR2 are PRHDT and FYEKMQ (reference sequence). In nucleotides, the CDR3 is TGTGCCAGCAGCTTTCGGACAGGGCTCACTGAAGCTTTCTTT. Encoded protein: CASSFRTGLTEAFF.

This chain joins TRBV3-1 (or the pseudogene TRBV3-2) and TRBJ2-3, with a tentative D call TRBD2 (7 bases). The V gene lost 4 bases and the J gene lost 4 bases, with 9 bases spanning the gap. In germline, CDR1 is LGHDT, CDR2 YNNKEL (reference sequence). The CDR3 totals 13 residues. CDR3 sequence: CASSRGGADTQYF. The CDR3 region has the DNA TGTGCCAGCAGCCGAGGGGGGGCAGATACGCAGTATTTT.

This chain connects TRBV6-5 to TRBJ1-2; 8 bases match TRBD1. This CDR3 spans 14 amino acids. Germline CDR1 is MNHEY and CDR2 is SVGAGI. Trimming cost V 6 bases and J 4 bases; bases outside gene matches: 7. CDR3 loop: CASRRGQGPYGYTF. The DNA for the CDR3 is TGTGCCAGCAGACGAGGACAGGGCCCCTATGGCTACACCTTC.

This rearrangement joins TRBV29-1 to TRBJ1-4; no clear D. The CDR3 has 14 residues. The V end was cut by 2 bases, the J end by 4 bases, with 11 bases between. Germline values: CDR1 SQVTM, CDR2 ANQGSEA. The chain's CDR3 is CSVELLEDNEKLFF. In DNA, the CDR3 is TGCAGCGTTGAACTCCTGGAGGATAATGAAAAACTGTTTTTT.

The chain carries TRBV5-1 and TRBJ2-2; the match to TRBD2 covers 12 bases. V lost 4 bases to trimming and J lost 0 bases; unmatched junction nucleotides: 7. Per the germline V gene, CDR1 is SGHRS and CDR2 is YFSETQ. The CDR3 totals 18 residues. The CDR3 region is CASSLPGTSGPNTGELFF. CDR3 bases: TGCGCCAGCAGCCTACCCGGGACTAGCGGGCCGAACACCGGGGAGCTGTTTTTT.